The 15 T cell receptor beta chains presented below share a single source sample, sequenced in a study of human T cells and chemical hapten exposure. Time point of the sample: pre-sensitization, week 0. Treatment defined: therapeutic diphenylcyclopropenone sensitization with weekly scalp DPC. Someone pulled total RNA out of unfractionated whole blood. TCRdb independently ran MiXCR on the RACE reads; one entry per CDR3 protein. The repertoire consists of approximately 50,000 distinct CDR3 sequences, with approximately 9.5% occurring once and the leading ten covering approximately 9.7%. The specimen was whole blood, collected in connection with sensitization to the hapten diphenylcyclopropenone (DPC). These receptors were taken from a woman between 25 and 40 years old with alopecia areata. Some clones in this sample may be carry-over from other donors' samples.

This chain uses TRBV5-6 with TRBJ2-2; D gene unclear. V was shortened by 5 bases and J by 1 base, with 6 bases between the two germline ends. The CDR3 has 13 residues. The germline V gene encodes CDR1 SGHDT and CDR2 YYEEEE. The CDR3 reads CASRTRNTGELFF. As DNA, the CDR3 is TGTGCCAGCAGGACCAGGAACACCGGGGAGCTGTTTTTT.

This clonotype occurred a few times. The rearrangement links TRBV28 to TRBJ1-5; D is uncertain. The germline gives CDR1 MDHEN, CDR2 SYDVKM. The CDR3 is 13 residues long. With 2 bases removed from V and 7 bases from J, the gap between germline ends came to 9 bases. The CDR3 DNA sequence: TGTGCCAGCAGTTTACGGTTCGGGCAGCCCCAGCATTTT. It codes for CASSLRFGQPQHF.

This clonotype occurred many times. The chain links TRBV5-4 to TRBJ2-3, with D hard to call. Germline assignment: CDR1 SGHNT and CDR2 YYREEE (reference sequence). The length of the CDR3 is 13 residues. V lost 4 bases, J lost 6 bases, and 12 bases lay in between. The DNA of the CDR3 is TGTGCCAGCAGCCTCACGGGCTCTGATACGCAGTATTTT. Amino acid sequence: CASSLTGSDTQYF.

This clonotype was counted a few times. The rearrangement uses TRBV7-6 and TRBJ1-1; tentatively, D is TRBD1 (6 bases). The V end was cut by 1 base, the J end by 6 bases, with 12 bases between. CDR3 length equals 14 residues. CDR1 and CDR2 from the germline V gene are SGHVS and FNYEAQ. CDR3 bases: TGTGCCAGCAGCTTAGGGTGGGGGGCGCCTGAAGCTTTCTTT. Its translation: CASSLGWGAPEAFF.

This clonotype was detected many times. J is TRBJ1-5 and V is TRBV15, with a possible D match to TRBD1 (5 bases). Germline values: CDR1 LNHNV, CDR2 YYDKDF (reference sequence). The CDR3 spans 15 residues. The V end was cut by 0 bases, the J end by 6 bases, with 12 bases between. CDR3 loop: CATSRDAGPGQPQHF. Written as DNA, the CDR3 is TGTGCCACCAGCAGAGATGCAGGGCCCGGTCAGCCCCAGCATTTT.

This chain joins TRBV6-1 and TRBJ2-7; D is ambiguous. The germline V gene encodes CDR1 MNHNS and CDR2 SASEGT. V lost 7 bases and J lost 7, with 14 bases in between. This CDR3 is built from 12 residues. CDR3 in amino acids: CASKVLRSEQYF. The CDR3 nucleotides are TGTGCCAGCAAAGTCCTACGGTCAGAGCAGTACTTC.

This clonotype turned up a few times. This rearrangement joins TRBV5-1 to TRBJ2-5; 7 bases are a match to TRBD1. V shed 4 bases, J shed 2 bases, and the junction held 2 bases outside the gene matches. The germline CDR1 and CDR2 sequences are SGHRS and YFSETQ. The CDR3 sequence is 13 residues long. For the CDR3, the DNA is TGCGCCAGCAGCGCGGACAGGCAAGAGACCCAGTACTTC. Its translation: CASSADRQETQYF.

V is TRBV6-6 and J is TRBJ2-3; 7 nucleotides agree with TRBD2. Germline trimming cut 5 bases from V and 4 bases from J; bases unmatched to any gene: 6. Germline CDR1 and CDR2: MNHNY and SVGAGI (reference sequence). This CDR3 spans 14 amino acids. The CDR3, as DNA: TGTGCCAGCAGTCCGACTGGGAGGGCAGATACGCAGTATTTT. It translates to CASSPTGRADTQYF.

The V and J genes are TRBV6-2 or TRBV6-3 and TRBJ2-7; 8 nucleotides agree with TRBD1. Germline values: CDR1 MNHEY, CDR2 SVGEGT. V lost 4 bases and J lost 6; bases outside the gene matches: 5. CDR3 length: 13 residues. CDR3 in DNA: TGTGCCAGCAGTTCCTGGACAGGGAGCGAGCAGTACTTC. Encoded protein: CASSSWTGSEQYF.

The J gene is TRBJ2-7, the V gene TRBV7-2, with no clear D. V lost 5 bases and J lost 3, with 11 bases in between. CDR1 and CDR2 from the germline V gene are SGHTA and FQGNSA. This CDR3 region has 13 residues. CDR3 sequence (DNA): TGTGCCAGCAGCCCCGAGCCCGGCTACGAGCAGTACTTC. Protein: CASSPEPGYEQYF.

V gene TRBV5-1 combines with J gene TRBJ2-2; TRBD2 matches at 9 bases. Per germline, CDR1 SGHRS and CDR2 YFSETQ. The V and J ends lost 5 bases and 0 bases, in that order; junction bases with no gene match: 5. The CDR3 length is 16 residues. CDR3 sequence (DNA): TGCGCCAGCAGTTTCTTAGCGGGGGCGAACACCGGGGAGCTGTTTTTT. This gives the protein CASSFLAGANTGELFF.

This clonotype was counted at least ten times. The chain employs TRBV7-9 and TRBJ2-3, with 7 bases that match TRBD1. This CDR3 has 17 residues. J lost 4 bases, V lost 4 bases, and 14 bases had no gene match. Germline CDR1 SEHNR, CDR2 FQNEAQ (reference sequence). The CDR3 nucleotides read TGTGCCAGCAGCTCCACCATAGACAGGGTTGGGGCAGATACGCAGTATTTT. Translated, it gives CASSSTIDRVGADTQYF.

This clonotype was detected a few times. This sequence joins TRBV6-5 and TRBJ1-1; 9 bases match TRBD1. Germline CDR1 MNHEY, CDR2 SVGAGI. V trimming: 6 bases; J trimming: 1 base; junction bases outside the gene matches: 9. CDR3 length equals 16 residues. The CDR3 is CASRQPGQGRNTEAFF. CDR3 in DNA: TGTGCCAGCAGACAACCGGGACAGGGACGGAACACTGAAGCTTTCTTT.

This clonotype appeared many times. The rearrangement uses TRBV12-3 or TRBV12-4 and TRBJ1-5; TRBD1 aligns across 8 bases. The CDR3 runs 13 residues. Unmatched junction bases numbered 4, after V lost 9 bases and J lost 3 bases. The CDR3 is CASWTGLNQPQHF. In nucleotides, the CDR3 is TGTGCCAGTTGGACAGGGCTCAATCAGCCCCAGCATTTT.

This clonotype appeared many times. The J gene is TRBJ2-3, the V gene TRBV12-3 or TRBV12-4; D is possibly TRBD1 (5 bases). The CDR3 spans 15 residues. V was clipped by 2 bases and J by 6 bases, with 15 bases between them. CDR3 sequence reads: CASSLSTQVRDTQYF. The CDR3 coding sequence is TGTGCCAGCAGTTTAAGTACACAGGTGAGGGATACGCAGTATTTT.